The 28 T cell receptor beta chains below were found in one sample sequenced in a study of early T cells in non-severe SARS-CoV-2 infection. TCRdb recomputed calls from the 5' RACE reads with MiXCR, one row per CDR3 protein. The table includes roughly 72,000 distinct CDR3 sequences, roughly 12% detected once. Sample: whole blood, taken at baseline. Receptors were obtained from an adult who was a healthcare worker with PCR-confirmed SARS-CoV-2 infection or an uninfected control (not recorded which).

The rearrangement uses TRBV4-3 and TRBJ1-2, with D uncertain. This CDR3 is 12 amino acids long. Trimming took off 11 bases at V and 8 bases at J, with 18 bases between the two ends. Germline CDR1 and CDR2: LGHNA and YSLEER. This CDR3 reads CARLSESYGYTF. The CDR3 DNA reads as TGCGCCCGCCTGTCGGAATCTTACGGCTACACCTTC.

This clonotype was detected ten times or more. The V gene is TRBV7-6, the J gene TRBJ1-1; 9 positions match TRBD1. CDR1 and CDR2 from the germline V gene are SGHVS and FNYEAQ. This CDR3 region has 17 residues. Germline trimming cut 1 base from V and 2 bases from J; bases unmatched to any gene: 8. The CDR3 sequence is CASSLGIGTGINTEAFF. Written as DNA, the CDR3 is TGTGCCAGCAGCTTAGGAATAGGGACAGGGATTAACACTGAAGCTTTCTTT. Complete variable domain (other parts from reference TRBV7-6 and TRBJ1-1): GAGVSQSPRYKVTKRGQDVALRCDPISGHVSLYWYRQALGQGPEFLTYFNYEAQQDKSGLPNDRFSAERPEGSISTLTIQRTEQRDSAMYRCASSLGIGTGINTEAFFGQGTRLTVV.

The table lists this clonotype with a few counts. This chain connects TRBV18 to TRBJ1-6; D gene uncertain. Germline loops: CDR1 KGHSH, CDR2 LQKENI. The V and J ends lost 4 bases and 8 bases respectively, with 12 bases between them. The CDR3 extends over 14 amino acids. Here the CDR3 DNA reads TGTGCCAGCTCACTTTCGGAAGGTTATTCACCCCTCCACTTT. Translating gives CASSLSEGYSPLHF. The full variable domain, rest sourced from reference TRBV18 and TRBJ1-6, is NAGVMQNPRHLVRRRGQEARLRCSPMKGHSHVYWYRQLPEEGLKFMVYLQKENIIDESGMPKERFSAEFPKEGPSILRIQQVVRGDSAAYFCASSLSEGYSPLHFGNGTRLTVT.

This chain connects TRBV3-1 to TRBJ2-5, with 7 bases matching TRBD1. The CDR3 is made up of 16 amino acids. After removal of 6 bases from V and 0 bases from J, the junction contained 10 bases not matched to a gene. The germline CDR1 and CDR2 sequences are LGHDT and YNNKEL (reference sequence). The CDR3 DNA is TGTGCCAGCAGTCCGCTAGGGGGCGAAGACCAAGAGACCCAGTACTTC. Translation: CASSPLGGEDQETQYF.

The chain carries TRBV21-1 and TRBJ1-2; TRBD1 is the table's D call, not checked against the DNA. TRBV21-1 is a listed pseudogene. There are 11 residues in the CDR3. In nucleotides, the CDR3 is TGTGCCAGCAGCCTGCAGGGAGGCTACACCTTC. It translates to CASSLQGGYTF.

This clonotype has a count of ten or more. This rearrangement joins TRBV3-1 to TRBJ2-1; 9 bases line up with TRBD1. Unmatched junction bases numbered 4, after V lost 4 bases and J lost 3 bases. Germline V gene sequence: CDR1 LGHDT, CDR2 YNNKEL (reference sequence). The CDR3 consists of 15 residues. The CDR3 region is CASSPWTGVYNEQFF. The CDR3 DNA reads as TGTGCCAGCAGCCCCTGGACAGGGGTCTACAATGAGCAGTTCTTC.

This chain connects TRBV28 to TRBJ2-3; TRBD2 might be the D (7 bases). The CDR3 is 16 residues long. The V end was cut by 3 bases, the J end by 8 bases, with 21 bases between. CDR1 is MDHEN, CDR2 SYDVKM, per germline. CDR3 amino acids: CASSFLRGRLGGTQYF. CDR3 sequence (DNA): TGTGCCAGCAGTTTTTTGCGGGGGCGTCTCGGGGGTACGCAGTATTTT.

This clonotype came up many times. This chain connects TRBV4-1 to TRBJ2-1, with D maybe TRBD1 (5 bases). The CDR3 has 15 amino acids. V was pared by 2 bases and J by 4 bases, with 12 bases between. CDR1 MGHRA and CDR2 YSYEKL come from the germline V gene. In DNA, the CDR3 is TGCGCCAGCAGCCAACAGGGTTCGGTATACAATGAGCAGTTCTTC. The encoded protein is CASSQQGSVYNEQFF.

This clonotype has at least ten counts. V gene TRBV28 combines with J gene TRBJ2-7; 9 nucleotides match TRBD1. V was pared by 3 bases and J by 3 bases, with 6 bases of the junction left unmatched. This CDR3 spans 15 amino acids. Germline assignment: CDR1 MDHEN and CDR2 SYDVKM. CDR3: CASSLLGQGNYEQYF. CDR3 sequence (DNA): TGTGCCAGCAGTTTGTTAGGACAGGGGAACTACGAGCAGTACTTC. Based on the CDR3 plus reference TRBV28 and TRBJ2-7, the full variable domain is DVKVTQSSRYLVKRTGEKVFLECVQDMDHENMFWYRQDPGLGLRLIYFSYDVKMKEKGDIPEGYSVSREKKERFSLILESASTNQTSMYLCASSLLGQGNYEQYFGPGTRLTVT.

This clonotype has only a few counts. The rearrangement links TRBV18 to TRBJ2-5, with 13 nucleotides matching TRBD2. The CDR3 consists of 17 residues. The germline CDR1 and CDR2 sequences are KGHSH and LQKENI. V gave up 1 base and J gave up 3 bases; unmatched junction bases: 5. CDR3 nucleotides: TGTGCCAGCTCACCACGACTAGCGGGGGGTCAGAAAGAGACCCAGTACTTC. Translation: CASSPRLAGGQKETQYF.

There are a few counts of this clonotype. The chain combines TRBV5-1 with TRBJ1-5, with D perhaps matching TRBD1 (6 bases). The germline V gene has CDR1 SGHRS and CDR2 YFSETQ. The CDR3 length is 14 residues. The V end was cut by 2 bases, the J end by 6 bases, with 12 bases between. The CDR3 nucleotides read TGCGCCAGCAGCTTCGGGGGGGCCGGTCAGCCCCAGCATTTT. It specifies CASSFGGAGQPQHF.

The V and J genes are TRBV7-6 and TRBJ2-3; no definite D call. Looked up from germline, CDR1 is SGHVS and CDR2 is FNYEAQ. This CDR3 is 16 amino acids long. The V gene lost 3 bases and the J gene lost 6 bases, with 19 bases spanning the gap. In DNA form, the CDR3 reads TGTGCCAGCAGCTTGGGATTTTTCCCCCCCGGGGATACGCAGTATTTT. It yields the protein CASSLGFFPPGDTQYF.

This clonotype occurred a few times. This chain joins TRBV13 and TRBJ1-6; 10 positions agree with TRBD1. There are 16 residues in the CDR3. The V gene end was trimmed by 3 bases and the J gene end by 9 bases; junction bases not matched to a gene: 8. Germline values: CDR1 PRHDT, CDR2 FYEKMQ (reference sequence). This chain's CDR3 is CASSLRGQGYGSPLHF. Here the CDR3 DNA reads TGTGCCAGCAGCTTGAGGGGACAGGGGTATGGTTCACCCCTCCACTTT.

V is TRBV7-2 and J is TRBJ2-3; D not resolved. The CDR3 runs 14 residues. Per the germline V gene, CDR1 is SGHTA and CDR2 is FQGNSA. Deletions cut 5 bases from V and 0 bases from J, with 9 bases between. The CDR3: CASSPSASTDTQYF. The CDR3 nucleotides read TGTGCCAGCAGCCCGTCAGCGAGCACAGATACGCAGTATTTT.

This clonotype was found a few times. The rearrangement joins TRBV21-1 to TRBJ2-4; TRBD1 reflects the table's D call only, with no check against the DNA. TRBV21-1 is tagged as a pseudogene. CDR3 length: 16 amino acids. CDR3 protein: CASSKESREAKNIQYF. The CDR3 coding sequence is TGTGCCAGCAGCAAAGAATCCCGGGAAGCCAAAAACATTCAGTACTTC.

V is TRBV27 and J is TRBJ1-5, with D tentatively TRBD1 (5 bases). The length of the CDR3 is 14 residues. V was clipped by 4 bases and J by 9 bases, with 16 bases between them. Per the germline V gene, CDR1 is MNHEY and CDR2 is SMNVEV (reference sequence). The CDR3 sequence: CASSSRQSMMPQHF. DNA for the CDR3: TGTGCCAGCAGTTCCCGACAGAGTATGATGCCCCAGCATTTT.

This clonotype was counted at least ten times. The rearrangement joins TRBV28 to TRBJ2-7; no reliable D call. Germline values: CDR1 MDHEN, CDR2 SYDVKM. The CDR3 extends over 13 amino acids. Trimming removed 6 bases from V and 1 base from J, with 10 bases in between. CDR3 in amino acids: CASRTTVSYEQYF. The CDR3 DNA reads as TGTGCCAGCAGGACCACTGTGTCCTACGAGCAGTACTTC.

This clonotype has a handful of counts. This chain connects TRBV12-3 or TRBV12-4 to TRBJ1-1; a weak D match, TRBD1 (6 bases). This CDR3 is built from 15 residues. The V and J ends lost 4 bases and 4 bases respectively, with 16 bases between them. The CDR3 protein is CASSWGDNLGTEAFF. CDR3 in DNA: TGTGCCAGCAGTTGGGGGGACAACTTAGGCACTGAAGCTTTCTTT.

This clonotype appeared many times. The gene calls are TRBV12-3 or TRBV12-4 and TRBJ2-7; 7 bases fit TRBD1. The CDR3 runs to 14 residues. The V gene end was trimmed by 6 bases and the J gene end by 4 bases; junction bases not matched to a gene: 9. The CDR3 DNA reads TGTGCCAGCAGCCGCTCCGGGACAGAATACGAGCAGTACTTC. This encodes CASSRSGTEYEQYF.

This clonotype was seen a handful of times. The V gene is TRBV3-1, the J gene TRBJ2-1, with D hard to call. The CDR3 length is 12 residues. Germline CDR1 reads LGHDT; CDR2 reads YNNKEL (reference sequence). Trimming removed 0 bases at V and 9 bases at J, with 6 bases between. The CDR3 is CASSQDVSEQFF. The DNA for the CDR3 is TGTGCCAGCAGCCAAGATGTAAGTGAGCAGTTCTTC.

This clonotype was found a few times. CDR3 sequence: CASSLCEKRGNYNEQFF. CDR3 in DNA: TGTGCCAGCAGTTTATGCGAAAAGCGGGGGAACTACAATGAGCAGTTCTTC. The V and J genes are TRBV28 and TRBJ2-1, with 8 bases aligning to TRBD2. With 0 bases clipped from V and 3 bases from J, the junction kept 7 bases outside the gene matches. Germline V CDR1 and CDR2: MDHEN, SYDVKM. This CDR3 has 17 amino acids.

Here the CDR3 DNA reads TGTGCCAGCAGCTGGGAGCGGGGGGGCACAGATACGCAGTATTTT. It yields the protein CASSWERGGTDTQYF. V and J are TRBV5-4 and TRBJ2-3, with 9 nucleotides matching TRBD2. CDR3 length: 15 residues. V was pared by 3 bases and J by 1 base, with 3 bases of the junction left unmatched. Germline lookup yields CDR1 SGHNT and CDR2 YYREEE (reference sequence). The variable domain in full, completed from reference TRBV5-4 and TRBJ2-3, reads ETGVTQSPTHLIKTRGQQVTLRCSSQSGHNTVSWYQQALGQGPQFIFQYYREEENGRGNFPPRFSGLQFPNYSSELNVNALELDDSALYLCASSWERGGTDTQYFGPGTRLTVL.

The V and J genes are TRBV27 and TRBJ1-5; TRBD1 aligns across 7 bases. The V gene's germline CDR1 is MNHEY and CDR2 SMNVEV (reference sequence). V shed 8 bases, J shed 4 bases, and the junction held 5 bases outside the gene matches. The CDR3 spans 13 residues. The CDR3 sequence is CASGGGGNQPQHF. The DNA of the CDR3 is TGTGCCAGCGGAGGGGGCGGGAATCAGCCCCAGCATTTT.

This clonotype was seen many times. The CDR3 DNA sequence: TGCGCCAGCAGGGTTCCAGGCGGAGATACGCAGTATTTT. It codes for CASRVPGGDTQYF. The J gene is TRBJ2-3, the V gene TRBV10-2; D is unresolved. There are 13 residues in the CDR3. CDR1 and CDR2 (germline): WSHSY, SAAADI. The V gene lost 6 bases and the J gene lost 5 bases, with 12 bases spanning the gap.

The gene calls are TRBV4-3 and TRBJ1-3, with D perhaps matching TRBD1 (5 bases). This CDR3 spans 17 amino acids. The germline V gene encodes CDR1 LGHNA and CDR2 YSLEER. With 0 bases removed from V and 4 bases from J, the gap between germline ends came to 16 bases. The DNA of the CDR3 is TGCGCCAGCAGCCAAGATCCCCCCCAGGGCCCCGGAAACACCATATATTTT. Its translation: CASSQDPPQGPGNTIYF.

The genes are TRBV12-3 or TRBV12-4 and TRBJ2-7; unclear D gene. The V end lost 6 bases, the J end lost 6 bases, and 9 bases lay between the germline ends. This CDR3 spans 11 amino acids. CDR3 coding DNA: TGTGCCAGCAGCCCGGGCACCGAGCAGTACTTC. It specifies CASSPGTEQYF.

The chain combines TRBV3-1 with TRBJ1-1, with TRBD1 as a possible D gene (6 bases). The CDR3 spans 17 residues. V dropped 4 bases and J dropped 0 bases, with 18 bases sitting between them. Germline V gene sequence: CDR1 LGHDT, CDR2 YNNKEL (reference sequence). This chain's CDR3 is CASSLGNPGGMNTEAFF. The CDR3 DNA is TGTGCCAGCAGCCTGGGCAACCCGGGGGGCATGAACACTGAAGCTTTCTTT.

The chain is built from TRBV5-1 and TRBJ2-6; D not resolved. The CDR3 covers 15 residues. Germline CDR1 SGHRS, CDR2 YFSETQ. The V end was cut by 0 bases, the J end by 0 bases, with 4 bases between. The CDR3 is CASSLVSSGANVLTF. CDR3 nucleotide sequence: TGCGCCAGCAGCTTGGTCTCCTCTGGGGCCAACGTCCTGACTTTC.